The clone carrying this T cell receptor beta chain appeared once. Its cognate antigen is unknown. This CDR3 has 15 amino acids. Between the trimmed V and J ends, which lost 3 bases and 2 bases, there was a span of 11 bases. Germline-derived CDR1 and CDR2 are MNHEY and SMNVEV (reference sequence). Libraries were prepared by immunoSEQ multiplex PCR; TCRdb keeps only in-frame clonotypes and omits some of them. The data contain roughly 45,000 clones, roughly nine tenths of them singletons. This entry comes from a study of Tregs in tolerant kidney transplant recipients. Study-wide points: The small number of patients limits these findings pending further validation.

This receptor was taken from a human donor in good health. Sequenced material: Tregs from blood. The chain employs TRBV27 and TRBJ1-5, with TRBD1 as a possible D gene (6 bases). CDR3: CASSFMGAGNQPQHF. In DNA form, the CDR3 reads TGTGCCAGCAGTTTTATGGGGGCAGGCAATCAGCCCCAGCATTTT.